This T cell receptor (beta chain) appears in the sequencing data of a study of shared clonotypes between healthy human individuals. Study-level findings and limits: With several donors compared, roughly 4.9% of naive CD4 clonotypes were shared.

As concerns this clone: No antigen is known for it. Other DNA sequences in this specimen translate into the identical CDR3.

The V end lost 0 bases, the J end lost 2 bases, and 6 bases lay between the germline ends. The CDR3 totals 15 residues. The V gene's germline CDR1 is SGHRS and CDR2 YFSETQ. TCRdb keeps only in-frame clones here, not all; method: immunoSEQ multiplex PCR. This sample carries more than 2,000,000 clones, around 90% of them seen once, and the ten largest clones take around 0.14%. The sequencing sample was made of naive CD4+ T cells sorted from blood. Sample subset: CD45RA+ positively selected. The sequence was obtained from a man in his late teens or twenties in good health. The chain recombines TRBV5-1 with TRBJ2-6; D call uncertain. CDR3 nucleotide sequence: TGCGCCAGCAGCTTGGGAGGAACTGGGGCCAACGTCCTGACTTTC. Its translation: CASSLGGTGANVLTF. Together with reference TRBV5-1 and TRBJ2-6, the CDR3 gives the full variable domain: KAGVTQTPRYLIKTRGQQVTLSCSPISGHRSVSWYQQTPGQGLQFLFEYFSETQRNKGNFPGRFSGRQFSNSRSEMNVSTLELGDSALYLCASSLGGTGANVLTFGAGSRLTVL.